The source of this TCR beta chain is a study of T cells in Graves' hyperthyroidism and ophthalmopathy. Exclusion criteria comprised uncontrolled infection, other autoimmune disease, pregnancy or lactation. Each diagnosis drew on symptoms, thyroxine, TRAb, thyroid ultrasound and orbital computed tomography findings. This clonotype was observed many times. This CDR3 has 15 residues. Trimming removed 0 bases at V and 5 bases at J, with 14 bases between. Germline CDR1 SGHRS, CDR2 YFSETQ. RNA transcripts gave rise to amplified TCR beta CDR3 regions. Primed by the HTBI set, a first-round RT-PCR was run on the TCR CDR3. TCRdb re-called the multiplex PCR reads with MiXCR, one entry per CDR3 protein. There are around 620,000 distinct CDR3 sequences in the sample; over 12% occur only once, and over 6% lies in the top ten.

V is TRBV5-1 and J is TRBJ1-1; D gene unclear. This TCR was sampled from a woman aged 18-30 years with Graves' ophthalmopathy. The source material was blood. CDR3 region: CASSLVAGDGTEAFF. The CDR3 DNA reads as TGCGCCAGCAGCTTGGTTGCCGGGGATGGGACTGAAGCTTTCTTT.